This is a list of T cell receptor beta chains from one sample in a study of response to subunit inactivated influenza vaccine. MiXCR was run by TCRdb on the RT-PCR reads, yielding one entry per CDR3 protein. The sample holds approximately 170,000 distinct CDR3 sequences; roughly 12% are singletons and the top ten take about 29%. These same records also appear under a second study, on T cells expressing NK-cell markers.

The sample consisted of CD8+ T cells sorted from PBMCs, taken about 11 days after vaccination. Receptors originate from a man aged 50 or older who received an inactivated influenza vaccine. The CDR3 runs from the conserved cysteine through the conserved F or W. The D gene is left open where the match is weak. Clone size is shown for a subset of rows, as once, few, many or a class of expanded clone.

J gene: TRBJ1-1
V gene: TRBV4-3
D gene: .
CDR3 length: 16
clone size: .
CDR3 DNA: TGCGCCAGCAGCCAAAATGGACGGGGGCTGGCCACTGAAGCTTTCTTT
CDR3 protein: CASSQNGRGLATEAFF

J gene: TRBJ2-2
V gene: TRBV5-1
D gene: TRBD2
CDR3 length: 18
clone size: .
CDR3 DNA: TGCGCCAGCAGCTTCGGGGAAACGGGACTAGCGGGATCCGGGGAGCTGTTTTTT
CDR3 protein: CASSFGETGLAGSGELFF

J gene: TRBJ2-7
V gene: TRBV7-6
D gene: TRBD2
CDR3 length: 14
clone size: few
CDR3 DNA: TGTGCCAGCAGCCTGACTAGCGGGGGATCGGAGCAGTACTTC
CDR3 protein: CASSLTSGGSEQYF

J gene: TRBJ1-1
V gene: TRBV5-5
D gene: .
CDR3 length: 15
clone size: .
CDR3 DNA: TGTGCCAGCAGCTTGGAGGCCGCCTTCGGGACTGAAGCGTTCTTT
CDR3 protein: CASSLEAAFGTEAFF

J gene: TRBJ2-3
V gene: TRBV6-2/TRBV6-3
D gene: .
CDR3 length: 15
clone size: .
CDR3 DNA: TGTGCCAGCAGTTACCGGAGACAGGACTCAGATACGCAGTATTTT
CDR3 protein: CASSYRRQDSDTQYF

J gene: TRBJ2-2
V gene: TRBV6-5
D gene: TRBD2
CDR3 length: 14
clone size: few
CDR3 DNA: TGTGCCAGCAGTTACGGGACTAGTCTAGGGGAGCTGTTTTTT
CDR3 protein: CASSYGTSLGELFF

J gene: TRBJ2-1
V gene: TRBV9
D gene: .
CDR3 length: 12
clone size: .
CDR3 DNA: TGTGCCAGCAGCGTAGCTACAACCGAGCAGTTCTTC
CDR3 protein: CASSVATTEQFF

J gene: TRBJ2-5
V gene: TRBV7-9
D gene: .
CDR3 length: 13
clone size: few
CDR3 DNA: TGTGCCAGCAGCCCGGACGTTCGGGAGACCCAGTACTTC
CDR3 protein: CASSPDVRETQYF

J gene: TRBJ2-1
V gene: TRBV15
D gene: .
CDR3 length: 15
clone size: few
CDR3 DNA: TGTGCCACCAGCAGAGATTTAGGCCGCGGATCCGAGCAGTTCTTC
CDR3 protein: CATSRDLGRGSEQFF

J gene: TRBJ2-5
V gene: TRBV4-3
D gene: .
CDR3 length: 15
clone size: .
CDR3 DNA: TGCGCCAGCAGCCAAGAACGGGACACTCAAGAGACCCAGTACTTC
CDR3 protein: CASSQERDTQETQYF

J gene: TRBJ2-2
V gene: TRBV7-9
D gene: .
CDR3 length: 14
clone size: many
CDR3 DNA: TGTGCCAGCAGCTTCATCAGCGGCACCGGGGAGCTGTTTTTT
CDR3 protein: CASSFISGTGELFF

J gene: TRBJ2-7
V gene: TRBV5-1
D gene: TRBD1
CDR3 length: 18
clone size: many
CDR3 DNA: TGCGCCAGCAGCTTGCCAATCGAAAGGACAGGGTTAAACTACGAGCAGTACTTC
CDR3 protein: CASSLPIERTGLNYEQYF

J gene: TRBJ2-3
V gene: TRBV29-1
D gene: .
CDR3 length: 13
clone size: .
CDR3 DNA: TGCAGCGTTACCGACAGCAGCACAGATACGCAGTATTTT
CDR3 protein: CSVTDSSTDTQYF